This TCR beta chain was sequenced in a study of blood T cell repertoires in COVID-19. Overall study: Two negative PCRs, clearance, or symptom resolution had been documented for recovered Cohort 3 donors. T cells, B-cell-depleted T cells, or PBMCs supplied cDNA or gDNA.

Germline CDR1 GTSNPN, CDR2 SVGIG (reference sequence). CDR3 length equals 13 residues. V was clipped by 0 bases and J by 5 bases, with 8 bases between them. Produced via immunoSEQ multiplex PCR; TCRdb's table is partial and in-frame only. The table lists a few hundred thousand clones, about 90% of them singletons. This clone was picked up one time. Specimen: PBMCs or T cells enriched from blood (not recorded which). The TCR sequence derives from a man in his forties in a cohort exposed to, infected with or recovered from COVID-19 (not recorded which). The chain recombines TRBV30 with TRBJ1-5; D remains ambiguous. The DNA of the CDR3 is TGTGCCTGGAGTGTTGGAGGATATCAGCCCCAGCATTTT. It encodes CAWSVGGYQPQHF.